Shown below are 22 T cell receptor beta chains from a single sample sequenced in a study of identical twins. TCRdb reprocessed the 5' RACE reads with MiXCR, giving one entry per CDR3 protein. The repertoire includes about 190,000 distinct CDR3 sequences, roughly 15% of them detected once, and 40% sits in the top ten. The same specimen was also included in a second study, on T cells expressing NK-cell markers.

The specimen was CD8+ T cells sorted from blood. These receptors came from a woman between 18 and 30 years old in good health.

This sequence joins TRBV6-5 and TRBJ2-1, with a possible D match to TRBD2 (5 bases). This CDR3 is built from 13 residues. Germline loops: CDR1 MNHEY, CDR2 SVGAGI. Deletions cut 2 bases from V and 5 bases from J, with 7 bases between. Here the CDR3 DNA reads TGTGCCAGCAGTTACGGAGGCCACAATGAGCAGTTCTTC. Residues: CASSYGGHNEQFF.

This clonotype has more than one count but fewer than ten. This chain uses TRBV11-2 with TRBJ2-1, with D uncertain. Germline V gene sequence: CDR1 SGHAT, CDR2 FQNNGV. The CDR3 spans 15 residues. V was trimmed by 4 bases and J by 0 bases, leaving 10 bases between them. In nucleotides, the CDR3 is TGTGCCAGCAGCTCGGACGGTAGCTCCTACAATGAGCAGTTCTTC. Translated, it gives CASSSDGSSYNEQFF.

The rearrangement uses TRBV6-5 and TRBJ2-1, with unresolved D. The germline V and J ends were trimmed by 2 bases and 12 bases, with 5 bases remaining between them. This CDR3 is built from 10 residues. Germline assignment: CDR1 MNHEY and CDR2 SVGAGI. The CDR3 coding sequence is TGTGCCAGCAGTTACGCGAGGCAGTTCTTC. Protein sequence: CASSYARQFF.

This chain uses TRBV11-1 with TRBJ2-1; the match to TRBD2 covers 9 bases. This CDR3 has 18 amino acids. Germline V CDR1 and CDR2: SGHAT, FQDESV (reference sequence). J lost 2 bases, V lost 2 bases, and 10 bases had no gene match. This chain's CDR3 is CASSLSWVAGETYNEQFF. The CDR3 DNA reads TGTGCCAGCAGCTTAAGTTGGGTAGCGGGAGAGACCTACAATGAGCAGTTCTTC.

The CDR3 region has the DNA TGTGCCTGGGGACAGATTACAGATACGCAGTATTTT. Its protein is CAWGQITDTQYF. This chain links TRBV30 with TRBJ2-3; tentative D call: TRBD1 (6 bases). Germline V lookup: CDR1 GTSNPN, CDR2 SVGIG (reference sequence). The ends were cut back, 5 bases at V and 3 bases at J, with 9 bases in the middle. The CDR3 runs to 12 residues.

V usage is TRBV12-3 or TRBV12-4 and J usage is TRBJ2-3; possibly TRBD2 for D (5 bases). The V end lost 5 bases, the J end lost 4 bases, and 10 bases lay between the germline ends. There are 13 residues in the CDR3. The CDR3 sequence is CASSLLAPDTQYF. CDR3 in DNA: TGTGCCAGCAGTCTCCTAGCTCCAGATACGCAGTATTTT.

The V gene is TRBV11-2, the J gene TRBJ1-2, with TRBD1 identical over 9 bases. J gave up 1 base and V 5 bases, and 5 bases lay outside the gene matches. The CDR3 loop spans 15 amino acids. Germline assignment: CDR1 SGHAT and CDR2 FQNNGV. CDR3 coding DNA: TGTGCCAGCAGCCCCCTGACAGGGGGTAACTATGGCTACACCTTC. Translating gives CASSPLTGGNYGYTF.

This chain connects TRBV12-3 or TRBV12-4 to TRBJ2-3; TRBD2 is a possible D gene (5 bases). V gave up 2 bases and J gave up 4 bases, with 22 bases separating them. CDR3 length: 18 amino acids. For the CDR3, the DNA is TGTGCCAGCAGTTTAAGGACTGCAGCCCAGGTGGGAGCAGATACGCAGTATTTT. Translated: CASSLRTAAQVGADTQYF.

The CDR3 loop reads CASRHPGTEGENTEAFF. DNA of the CDR3: TGTGCCAGCAGGCACCCCGGGACAGAGGGGGAGAACACTGAAGCTTTCTTT. The chain has TRBV6-2 or TRBV6-3 and TRBJ1-1; 7 nucleotides align to TRBD1. Germline CDR1 reads MNHEY; CDR2 reads SVGEGT. This CDR3 is 17 amino acids long. The ends lost 6 bases at V and 1 base at J; junction bases unmatched: 14.

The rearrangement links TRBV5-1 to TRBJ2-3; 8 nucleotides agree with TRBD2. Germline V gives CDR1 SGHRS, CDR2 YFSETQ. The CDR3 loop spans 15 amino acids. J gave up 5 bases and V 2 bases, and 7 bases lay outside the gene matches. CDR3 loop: CASSLGLAGRDTQYF. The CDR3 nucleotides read TGCGCCAGCAGCTTAGGTCTAGCGGGTAGAGATACGCAGTATTTT.

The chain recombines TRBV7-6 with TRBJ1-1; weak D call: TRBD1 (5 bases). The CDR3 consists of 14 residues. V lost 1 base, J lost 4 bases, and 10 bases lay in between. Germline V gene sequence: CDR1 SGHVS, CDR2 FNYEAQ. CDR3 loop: CASSLDPRVTEAFF. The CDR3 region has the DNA TGTGCCAGCAGCTTAGACCCCAGGGTCACTGAAGCTTTCTTT.

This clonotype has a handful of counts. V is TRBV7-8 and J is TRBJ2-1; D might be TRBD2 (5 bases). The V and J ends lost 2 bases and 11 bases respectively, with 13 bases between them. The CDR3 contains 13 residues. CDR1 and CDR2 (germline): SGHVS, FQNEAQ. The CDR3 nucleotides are TGTGCCAGCAGCTTACCCGGGGTGGCACAGCAGTTCTTC. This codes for CASSLPGVAQQFF.

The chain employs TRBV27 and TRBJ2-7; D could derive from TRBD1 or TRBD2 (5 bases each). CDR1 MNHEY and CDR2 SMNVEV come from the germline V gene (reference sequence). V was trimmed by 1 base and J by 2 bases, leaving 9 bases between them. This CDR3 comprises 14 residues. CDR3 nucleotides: TGTGCCAGCAGTTTATTTGGGGGACCCTACGAGCAGTACTTC. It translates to CASSLFGGPYEQYF.

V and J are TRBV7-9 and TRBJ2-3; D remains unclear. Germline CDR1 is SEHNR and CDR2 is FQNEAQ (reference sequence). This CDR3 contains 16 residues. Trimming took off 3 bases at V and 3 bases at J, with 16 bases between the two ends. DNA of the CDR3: TGTGCCAGCAGCTTGGACGCCTATTTGGGAACAGATACGCAGTATTTT. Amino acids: CASSLDAYLGTDTQYF.

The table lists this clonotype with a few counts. CDR3 bases: TGTGCCAGCAGGTATCCAAGGAACACTGAAGCTTTCTTT. Its translation is CASRYPRNTEAFF. This chain links TRBV6-2 or TRBV6-3 with TRBJ1-1; the D is unclear. The CDR3 extends over 13 amino acids. CDR1 MNHEY and CDR2 SVGEGT come from the germline V gene. The V and J ends lost 6 bases and 1 base respectively, with 9 bases between them.

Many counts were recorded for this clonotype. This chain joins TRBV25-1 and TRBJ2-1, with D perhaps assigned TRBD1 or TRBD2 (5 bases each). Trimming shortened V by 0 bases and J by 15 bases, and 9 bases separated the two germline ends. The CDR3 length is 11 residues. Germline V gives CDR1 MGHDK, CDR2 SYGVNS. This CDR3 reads CASSEYGGLFF. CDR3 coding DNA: TGTGCCAGCAGTGAATATGGGGGTCTGTTCTTC. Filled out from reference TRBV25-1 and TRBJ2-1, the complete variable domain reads EADIYQTPRYLVIGTGKKITLECSQTMGHDKMYWYQQDPGMELHLIHYSYGVNSTEKGDLSSESTVSRIRTEHFPLTLESARPSHTSQYLCASSEYGGLFFGPGTRLTVL.

CDR3 sequence reads: CASSPPRDSYEQYF. In nucleotides, the CDR3 is TGTGCCAGCAGCCCCCCAAGGGACTCCTACGAGCAGTACTTC. The chain joins TRBV7-9 to TRBJ2-7; no firm D call. Germline assignment: CDR1 SEHNR and CDR2 FQNEAQ (reference sequence). Trimming shortened V by 5 bases and J by 0 bases, and 11 bases separated the two germline ends. The CDR3 length is 14 residues.

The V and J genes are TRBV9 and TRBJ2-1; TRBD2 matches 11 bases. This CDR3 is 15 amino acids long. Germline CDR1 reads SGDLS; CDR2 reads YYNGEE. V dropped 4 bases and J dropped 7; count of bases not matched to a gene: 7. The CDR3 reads CASSLTSGIANEQFF. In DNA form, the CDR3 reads TGTGCCAGCAGCCTGACTAGCGGGATCGCAAATGAGCAGTTCTTC.

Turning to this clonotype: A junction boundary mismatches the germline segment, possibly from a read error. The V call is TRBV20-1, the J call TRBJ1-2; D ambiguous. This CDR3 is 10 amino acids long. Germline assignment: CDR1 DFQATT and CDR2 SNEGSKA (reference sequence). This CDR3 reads CSASKYGYTF. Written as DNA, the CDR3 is TGCAGTGCTTCTAAATATGGCTACACCTTC.

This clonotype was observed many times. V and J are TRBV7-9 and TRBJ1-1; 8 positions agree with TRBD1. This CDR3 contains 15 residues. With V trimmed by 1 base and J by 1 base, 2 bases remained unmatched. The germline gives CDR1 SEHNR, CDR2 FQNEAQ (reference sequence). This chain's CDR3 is CASSLGQGANTEAFF. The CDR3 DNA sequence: TGTGCCAGCAGCTTAGGGCAGGGGGCGAACACTGAAGCTTTCTTT.

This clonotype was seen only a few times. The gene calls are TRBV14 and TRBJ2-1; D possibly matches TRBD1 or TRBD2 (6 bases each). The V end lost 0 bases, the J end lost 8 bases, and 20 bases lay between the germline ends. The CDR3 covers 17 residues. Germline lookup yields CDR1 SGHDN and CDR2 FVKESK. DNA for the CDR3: TGTGCCAGCAGCCAAGAATACGGGGGCGCTTACCCCCATGAGCAGTTCTTC. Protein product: CASSQEYGGAYPHEQFF.

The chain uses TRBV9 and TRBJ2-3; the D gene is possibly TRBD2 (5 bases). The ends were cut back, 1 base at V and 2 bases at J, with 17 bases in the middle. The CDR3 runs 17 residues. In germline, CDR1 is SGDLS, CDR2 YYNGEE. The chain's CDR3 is CASSVYPLARHTDTQYF. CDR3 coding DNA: TGTGCCAGCAGCGTATACCCCCTAGCCCGGCACACAGATACGCAGTATTTT.